These 11 T cell receptor beta chains were sequenced from one sample in a study of T cell responses to AZD1222 COVID-19 vaccine. Measured with immunoSEQ multiplex PCR; TCRdb has only the in-frame clones, and not every one. The sample holds about 70,000 clones, less than 95% seen once. The sequencing here drew on peripheral blood, taken 28 days after the second AZD1222 dose. These receptors all stem from an adult who received the AZD1222 COVID-19 vaccine.

The chain recombines TRBV7-2 with TRBJ1-1; D gene ambiguous. The CDR3 extends over 13 amino acids. Trimming cost V 5 bases and J 0 bases, with 7 bases left between them. Germline loops: CDR1 SGHTA, CDR2 FQGNSA. CDR3 in amino acids: CASSQTVNTEAFF. CDR3 in DNA: TGTGCCAGCAGCCAGACGGTGAACACTGAAGCTTTCTTT.

The chain links TRBV7-8 to TRBJ1-1; TRBD1 matches 8 bases. The germline gives CDR1 SGHVS, CDR2 FQNEAQ. The CDR3 has 15 residues. The ends lost 2 bases at V and 1 base at J; junction bases unmatched: 3. The CDR3: CASSLPGTGNTEAFF. The CDR3 DNA reads TGTGCCAGCAGCTTACCCGGGACAGGGAACACTGAAGCTTTCTTT.

J is TRBJ2-2 and V is TRBV6-5; D is undetermined. The CDR3 totals 12 residues. The germline CDR1 and CDR2 sequences are MNHEY and SVGAGI. V lost 8 bases and J lost 0, with 4 bases in between. CDR3 DNA: TGTGCCAGCGCGGCGAACACCGGGGAGCTGTTTTTT. This encodes CASAANTGELFF.

This clone was detected only once. The rearrangement joins TRBV6-1 to TRBJ2-7; weak D call: TRBD2 (5 bases). From germline, CDR1 is MNHNS and CDR2 SASEGT. Trimming took 3 bases from V and 2 from J, leaving 11 bases between them. This CDR3 region has 14 residues. This CDR3 reads CASSEPGETYEQYF. CDR3 coding DNA: TGTGCCAGCAGTGAGCCCGGGGAAACCTACGAGCAGTACTTC.

This clone was detected only a few times. The rearrangement joins TRBV18 to TRBJ1-5, with D possibly being TRBD1 (5 bases). Trimming took off 3 bases at V and 7 bases at J, with 16 bases between the two ends. Germline values: CDR1 KGHSH, CDR2 LQKENI. The CDR3 runs 15 residues. CDR3 coding DNA: TGTGCCAGCTCACCGAGGTCGGGACGAAGGCAGCCCCAGCATTTT. Translating gives CASSPRSGRRQPQHF.

The chain employs TRBV7-3 and TRBJ1-2; D is unresolved. V lost 1 base to trimming and J lost 5 bases, with 11 bases between them. The CDR3 covers 14 residues. Germline V gene lookup returns CDR1 SGHTA and CDR2 FQGTGA. This CDR3 reads CASSLSPSDYGYTF. The CDR3, as DNA: TGTGCCAGCAGCTTAAGCCCCTCTGATTATGGCTACACCTTC. Looking up the rest from reference TRBV7-3 and TRBJ1-2 gives the full variable domain: GAGVSQTPSNKVTEKGKYVELRCDPISGHTALYWYRQSLGQGPEFLIYFQGTGAADDSGLPNDRFFAVRPEGSVSTLKIQRTERGDSAVYLCASSLSPSDYGYTFGSGTRLTVV.

The chain is built from TRBV3-1 (or the pseudogene TRBV3-2) and TRBJ2-7; D not certain. Trimming left V 6 bases short and J 1 base short, with 13 bases between. CDR1 is LGHDT and CDR2 is YNNKEL in the germline V gene (reference sequence). This CDR3 region has 14 residues. The DNA of the CDR3 is TGTGCCAGCAGGGCGACCCACGGATCCTACGAGCAGTACTTC. It translates to CASRATHGSYEQYF.

V and J are TRBV3-1 (or the pseudogene TRBV3-2) and TRBJ1-1; no definite D call. V lost 1 base and J 0 bases, leaving 3 bases between the germline ends. The CDR3 consists of 13 residues. Looked up from germline, CDR1 is LGHDT and CDR2 is YNNKEL (reference sequence). The CDR3 sequence: CASSQGVNTEAFF. Here the CDR3 DNA reads TGTGCCAGCAGCCAAGGAGTGAACACTGAAGCTTTCTTT.

The gene calls are TRBV11-2 and TRBJ1-2; TRBD1 aligns across 10 bases. With 5 bases clipped from V and 7 bases from J, the junction kept 1 base outside the gene matches. Per germline, CDR1 SGHAT and CDR2 FQNNGV. The CDR3 contains 12 residues. CDR3 protein: CASSRDRGGYTF. As DNA, the CDR3 is TGTGCCAGCAGCCGGGACAGGGGTGGCTACACCTTC.

V is TRBV2 and J is TRBJ2-7, with D possibly matching TRBD1 (6 bases). The germline V gene has CDR1 SNHLY and CDR2 FYNNEI. This CDR3 has 11 amino acids. V lost 8 bases, J lost 3 bases, and 8 bases lay in between. The CDR3 coding sequence is TGTGCCAGCGGACAGCTCTACGAGCAGTACTTC. Amino acid sequence: CASGQLYEQYF.

The CDR3 sequence is CASSTRPRGEDAPTYNEQFF. CDR3 nucleotides: TGTGCCAGCAGCACCCGCCCTAGGGGGGAGGATGCCCCTACCTACAATGAGCAGTTCTTC. The rearrangement uses TRBV7-3 and TRBJ2-1, with D possibly called TRBD1 or TRBD2 (6 bases each). CDR3 length: 20 amino acids. The germline V gene has CDR1 SGHTA and CDR2 FQGTGA. Trimming removed 5 bases at V and 2 bases at J, with 28 bases between.